Here is one T cell receptor (beta chain) with its context. The antigen remains undetermined. The data are from a study of cytomegalovirus exposure and HLA in healthy donors. CDR1 is MDHEN and CDR2 is SYDVKM in the germline V gene. The V gene end was trimmed by 7 bases and the J gene end by 5 bases; junction bases not matched to a gene: 7. The CDR3 spans 13 residues. The method was immunoSEQ multiplex PCR; TCRdb's version includes in-frame clones alone and lacks a portion of them. The data contain roughly 120,000 clones, approximately 89% of them singletons. General study points: The tendency of first-cohort TCR clusters to co-occur in the roughly 130 validation repertoires emerged from a later analysis.

This TCR came from a man aged 25 to 45 in good health and CMV-seronegative. The source material was PBMCs. V usage is TRBV28 and J usage is TRBJ1-1; 7 nucleotides agree with TRBD1. The CDR3 nucleotides read TGTGCCAGCACCTCGGACAGGTTGACTGAAGCTTTCTTT. Encoded protein: CASTSDRLTEAFF.